A single sample gave rise to the 17 T cell receptor beta chains below, sequenced in a study of early T cells in non-severe SARS-CoV-2 infection (dated by TCRdb to about 2021). The library was obtained by 5' RACE. Sequencer: NextSeq 500. TCRdb reprocessing: public reads trimmed at Q25 with fastp, clones called with MiXCR, in-frame beta chains kept. Every entry covers one CDR3 protein and lists the most common genes and DNA from its rows. The sample table lists some 48,000 distinct CDR3 sequences, about 6% of them with a count of one. Of the sample, around 7% falls within the top ten clones. Sequences were derived from whole blood, sampled at baseline. The receptors shown here come from an adult who was a healthcare worker with PCR-confirmed SARS-CoV-2 infection or an uninfected control (not recorded which).

Ten or more counts support this clonotype. The V call is TRBV6-5, the J call TRBJ1-2, with D uncertain. CDR1 is MNHEY and CDR2 is SVGAGI in the germline V gene. V was shortened by 2 bases and J by 0 bases, with 10 bases between the two germline ends. The CDR3 contains 15 residues. The CDR3 region has the DNA TGTGCCAGCAGTTACGAACCGTTAGCTAACTATGGCTACACCTTC. Protein sequence: CASSYEPLANYGYTF.

The table lists this clonotype with a few counts. The junction and the germline gene differ at one end; a read error may be behind it. The chain employs TRBV29-1 and TRBJ2-1; TRBD2 aligns across 14 bases. The CDR3 consists of 13 residues. Germline assignment: CDR1 SQVTM and CDR2 ANQGSEA. The chain's CDR3 is CSVRLAGGNDQFF. DNA for the CDR3: TGCAGCGTTAGACTAGCGGGAGGGAATGACCAGTTCTTC.

This clonotype was recorded a few times. The chain links TRBV5-1 to TRBJ2-2; 12 bases map to TRBD2. Germline assignment: CDR1 SGHRS and CDR2 YFSETQ. This CDR3 contains 14 residues. With 7 bases clipped from V and 5 bases from J, the junction kept 3 bases outside the gene matches. In DNA form, the CDR3 reads TGCGCCAGCCGCGGGACTAGCGGGACCGGGGAGCTGTTTTTT. This translates into CASRGTSGTGELFF.

This clonotype was found many times. The chain combines TRBV4-2 with TRBJ1-2, with unresolved D. This CDR3 spans 15 amino acids. Germline V CDR1 and CDR2: LGHNA, YNFKEQ. Deletions cut 0 bases from V and 2 bases from J, with 10 bases between. The CDR3 reads CASSQEIDGNYGYTF. The CDR3 coding sequence is TGTGCCAGCAGCCAAGAAATTGACGGAAACTATGGCTACACCTTC.

This clonotype was found many times. The rearrangement joins TRBV20-1 to TRBJ2-1, with 14 bases identical to TRBD2. CDR3 size: 17 residues. The trim removed 6 bases at V and 2 bases at J, leaving 9 bases unmatched. Per germline, CDR1 DFQATT and CDR2 SNEGSKA (reference sequence). The CDR3 sequence is CSATGLAGVPTYNEQFF. CDR3 DNA: TGCAGTGCAACGGGACTAGCGGGAGTACCTACCTACAATGAGCAGTTCTTC.

The chain joins TRBV28 to TRBJ2-3; D possibly corresponds to TRBD1 (6 bases). The CDR3 spans 13 residues. Trimming stripped 7 bases from V and 6 bases from J, with 14 bases between. Germline V gene lookup returns CDR1 MDHEN and CDR2 SYDVKM. DNA for the CDR3: TGTGCCAGCACAGACAGGCCCTCGGATACGCAGTATTTT. This translates into CASTDRPSDTQYF.

This chain uses TRBV20-1 with TRBJ2-1; unclear D gene. V was cut by 6 bases and J by 0 bases, with 9 bases left in between. The CDR3 has 13 amino acids. Germline values: CDR1 DFQATT, CDR2 SNEGSKA (reference sequence). This CDR3 is CSAFPYSYNEQFF. The CDR3 DNA follows: TGCAGTGCGTTTCCCTACTCCTACAATGAGCAGTTCTTC.

J is TRBJ1-4 and V is TRBV7-9, with D unclear. Germline loops: CDR1 SEHNR, CDR2 FQNEAQ (reference sequence). The V end lost 7 bases, the J end lost 4 bases, and 19 bases lay between the germline ends. There are 16 residues in the CDR3. CDR3 nucleotide sequence: TGTGCCAGCACCCCTTACCGCGCAGCTCGTAATGAAAAACTGTTTTTT. Translating gives CASTPYRAARNEKLFF.

This clonotype was detected many times. The chain couples TRBV12-3 or TRBV12-4 to TRBJ2-1; 10 bases are shared with TRBD2. The CDR3 spans 15 residues. V dropped 2 bases and J dropped 4; count of bases not matched to a gene: 2. The CDR3 reads CASSLLAGAYNEQFF. The DNA of the CDR3 is TGTGCCAGCAGTTTACTAGCGGGAGCGTACAATGAGCAGTTCTTC.

This clonotype was recorded many times. The gene calls are TRBV19 and TRBJ1-2; no clear D. The CDR3 is 12 residues long. V was clipped by 4 bases and J by 2 bases, with 5 bases between them. Germline assignment: CDR1 LNHDA and CDR2 SQIVND (reference sequence). The CDR3 DNA is TGTGCCAGTAGTAGATCCAACTATGGCTACACCTTC. Translated: CASSRSNYGYTF.

This clonotype is deemed medium-sized. The V call is TRBV4-2, the J call TRBJ2-7; no definite D call. Deletions cut 2 bases from V and 1 base from J, with 15 bases between. Per germline, CDR1 LGHNA and CDR2 YNFKEQ. There are 16 residues in the CDR3. CDR3 in DNA: TGTGCCAGCAGCCAATTCTCGGCAGGTTTGTCCTACGAGCAGTACTTC. Translation: CASSQFSAGLSYEQYF.

This clonotype was seen only a few times. The chain uses TRBV10-3 and TRBJ2-3; the match to TRBD2 covers 10 bases. Germline loops: CDR1 ENHRY, CDR2 SYGVKD. The CDR3 loop spans 16 amino acids. The J segment lost 1 base and the V segment lost 3 bases, leaving 4 bases of the junction unmatched. The CDR3 reads CAISDPSGSGTDTQYF. The CDR3 DNA reads as TGTGCCATCAGTGACCCTAGCGGGAGTGGCACAGATACGCAGTATTTT.

This clonotype appeared a few times. V and J are TRBV27 and TRBJ2-6; D not certain. The CDR3 has 13 amino acids. With 5 bases removed from V and 2 bases from J, the gap between germline ends came to 4 bases. Germline-derived CDR1 and CDR2 are MNHEY and SMNVEV (reference sequence). The CDR3 nucleotides are TGTGCCAGCAGTGCCACTGGGGCCAACGTCCTGACTTTC. Its protein is CASSATGANVLTF.

Ten or more counts support this clonotype. The chain links TRBV6-5 to TRBJ2-5, with 8 bases that match TRBD1. This CDR3 has 14 residues. Losses at the gene ends were 4 bases for V and 3 bases for J; bases not matched to a gene: 4. CDR1 is MNHEY, CDR2 SVGAGI, per germline. This CDR3 is CASSWDRRKETQYF. The CDR3 nucleotides are TGTGCCAGCAGTTGGGACAGGCGGAAAGAGACCCAGTACTTC.

The chain has TRBV20-1 and TRBJ2-7, with D maybe TRBD2 (5 bases). V lost 2 bases and J 1 base, leaving 12 bases between the germline ends. The length of the CDR3 is 14 residues. Germline V gene lookup returns CDR1 DFQATT and CDR2 SNEGSKA (reference sequence). CDR3 in DNA: TGCAGTGCTAGACCCCCGGGAATGTCCTACGAGCAGTACTTC. Protein product: CSARPPGMSYEQYF.

The table lists this clonotype with many counts. This rearrangement joins TRBV3-1 to TRBJ1-1, with TRBD1 identical over 9 bases. Unmatched junction bases numbered 4, after V lost 4 bases and J lost 4 bases. Germline V gene data show CDR1 as LGHDT and CDR2 as YNNKEL (reference sequence). The CDR3 is 14 amino acids. The CDR3 reads CASSPQGASTEAFF. DNA of the CDR3: TGTGCCAGCAGCCCACAGGGGGCAAGCACTGAAGCTTTCTTT.

This clonotype showed up just a few times. The chain couples TRBV7-2 to TRBJ2-5; a possible D gene is TRBD2 (6 bases). The CDR3 is 15 amino acids. V shed 5 bases and J shed 13 bases, with 26 bases lying between them. Per germline, CDR1 SGHTA and CDR2 FQGNSA. The CDR3 spells CASSRPFGGDPTRYF. CDR3 nucleotides: TGTGCCAGCAGCCGCCCTTTCGGCGGGGACCCCACGAGGTACTTC.